This T cell receptor delta chain was obtained from a study of γδ T cells in repeated Plasmodium falciparum infection. Study information: The natural-infection arm compared Malian children under seasonal malaria with matched Australian children. Some Malian samples span acute malaria episodes; others come from no-transmission periods. Each infection was followed by sampling at 21 days, plus baseline and some pre-infection draws.

Whole-study findings and limits: Donors in Mali lived in a small rural village, largely one ethnic group.

Gammadelta T cells were flow-sorted from PBMC into Vgamma9/Vdelta2+ and Vdelta2-negative populations for bulk analysis. Concerning this clone: Its antigen is unknown. This sequence is one base from a far larger clone and is likely a read error. This sample also contains other DNA sequences that code for the same CDR3.

Trimming took off 1 base at V and 0 bases at J, with 32 bases between the two ends. Germline assignment: CDR1 GEAIGNYY and CDR2 EKD. The CDR3 is made up of 22 amino acids. TCRdb re-identified clones in the multiplex PCR reads via CATT. Of some 100,000 delta-chain clones listed, almost 1.5% are singletons. The sample consisted of gamma-delta T cells from blood. The receptor's source is a pool of human donors (malaria-infected and uninfected, not separated). The chain employs TRDV2 and TRDJ1, with D tentatively TRDD2 (6 bases). In the absence of a J gene in TCRdb, the DNA was matched to germline to assign it here. CDR3 sequence (DNA): TGTGCCTGTGACACTCTTCCTGCCTCCCGGGGACGAGGCGAGACGTACACCGATAAACTCATCTTT. It is translated as CACDTLPASRGRGETYTDKLIF.